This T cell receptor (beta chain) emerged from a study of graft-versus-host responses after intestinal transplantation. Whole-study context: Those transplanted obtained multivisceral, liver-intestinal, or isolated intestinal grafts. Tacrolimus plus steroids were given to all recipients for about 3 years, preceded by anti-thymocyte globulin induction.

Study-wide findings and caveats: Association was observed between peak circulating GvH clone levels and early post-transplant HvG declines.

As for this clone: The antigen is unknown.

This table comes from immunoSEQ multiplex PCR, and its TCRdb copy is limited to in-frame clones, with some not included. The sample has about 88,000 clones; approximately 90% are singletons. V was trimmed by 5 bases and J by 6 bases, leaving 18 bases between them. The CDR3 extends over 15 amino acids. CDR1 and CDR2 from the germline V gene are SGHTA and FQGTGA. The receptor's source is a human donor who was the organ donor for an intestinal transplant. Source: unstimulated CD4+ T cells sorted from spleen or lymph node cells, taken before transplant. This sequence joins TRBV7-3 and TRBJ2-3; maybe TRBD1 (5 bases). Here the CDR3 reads CASSPLGRVEDTQYF. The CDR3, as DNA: TGTGCCAGCAGCCCTCTGGGCAGGGTAGAGGATACGCAGTATTTT.